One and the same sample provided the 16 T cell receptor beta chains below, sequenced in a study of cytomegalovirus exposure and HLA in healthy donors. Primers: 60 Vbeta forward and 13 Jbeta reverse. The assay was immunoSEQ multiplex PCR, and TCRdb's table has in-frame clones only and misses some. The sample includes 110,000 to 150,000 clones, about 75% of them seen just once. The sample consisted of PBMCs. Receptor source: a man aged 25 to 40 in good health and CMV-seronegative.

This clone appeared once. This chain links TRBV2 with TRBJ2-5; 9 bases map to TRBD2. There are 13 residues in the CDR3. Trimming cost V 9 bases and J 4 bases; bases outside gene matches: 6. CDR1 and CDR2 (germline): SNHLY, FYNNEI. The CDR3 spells CARQGTSLETQYF. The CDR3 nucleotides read TGTGCCAGACAGGGGACTAGCCTAGAGACCCAGTACTTC. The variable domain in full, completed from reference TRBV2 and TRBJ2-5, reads EPEVTQTPSHQVTQMGQEVILRCVPISNHLYFYWYRQILGQKVEFLVSFYNNEISEKSEIFDDQFSVERPDGSNFTLKIRSTKLEDSAMYFCARQGTSLETQYFGPGTRLLVL.

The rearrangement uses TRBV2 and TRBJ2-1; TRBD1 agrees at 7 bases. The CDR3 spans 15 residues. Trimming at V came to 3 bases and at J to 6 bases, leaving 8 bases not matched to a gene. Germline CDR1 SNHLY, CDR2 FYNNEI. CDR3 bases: TGTGCCAGCAGTGATGGGACAGAGGTAGGCAATGAGCAGTTCTTC. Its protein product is CASSDGTEVGNEQFF. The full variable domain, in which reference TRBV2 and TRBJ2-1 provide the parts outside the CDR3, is EPEVTQTPSHQVTQMGQEVILRCVPISNHLYFYWYRQILGQKVEFLVSFYNNEISEKSEIFDDQFSVERPDGSNFTLKIRSTKLEDSAMYFCASSDGTEVGNEQFFGPGTRLTVL.

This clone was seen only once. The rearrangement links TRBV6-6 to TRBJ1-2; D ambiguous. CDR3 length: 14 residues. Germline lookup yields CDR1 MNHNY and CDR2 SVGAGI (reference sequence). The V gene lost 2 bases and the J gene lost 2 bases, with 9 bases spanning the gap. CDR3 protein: CASSYGSGNYGYTF. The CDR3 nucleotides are TGTGCCAGCAGTTACGGGTCGGGGAACTATGGCTACACCTTC.

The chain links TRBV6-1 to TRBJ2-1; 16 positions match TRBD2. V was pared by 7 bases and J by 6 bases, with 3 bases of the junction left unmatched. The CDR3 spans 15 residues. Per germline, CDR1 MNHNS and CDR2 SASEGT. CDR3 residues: CASTGLAGGGNEQFF. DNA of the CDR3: TGTGCCAGCACGGGACTAGCGGGAGGGGGCAATGAGCAGTTCTTC.

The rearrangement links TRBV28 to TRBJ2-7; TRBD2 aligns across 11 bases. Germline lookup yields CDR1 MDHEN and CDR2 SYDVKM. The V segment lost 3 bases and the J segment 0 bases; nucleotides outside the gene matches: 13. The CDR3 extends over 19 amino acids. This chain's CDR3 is CASSFRTRTSGFSSYEQYF. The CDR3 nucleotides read TGTGCCAGCAGTTTTCGGACCAGGACTAGCGGGTTCTCCTCCTACGAGCAGTACTTC.

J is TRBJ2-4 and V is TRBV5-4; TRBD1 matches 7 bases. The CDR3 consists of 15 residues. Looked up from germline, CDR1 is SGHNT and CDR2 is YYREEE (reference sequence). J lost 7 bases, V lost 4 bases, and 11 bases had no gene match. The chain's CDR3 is CASSGGRTGGNIQYF. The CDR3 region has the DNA TGTGCCAGCAGCGGGGGCCGGACAGGCGGGAACATTCAGTACTTC.

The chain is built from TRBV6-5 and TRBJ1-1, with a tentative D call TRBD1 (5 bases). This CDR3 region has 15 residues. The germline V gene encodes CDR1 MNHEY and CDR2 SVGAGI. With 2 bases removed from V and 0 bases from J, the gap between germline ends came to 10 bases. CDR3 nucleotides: TGTGCCAGCAGTTACCTATGGGGCCTGAACACTGAAGCTTTCTTT. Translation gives CASSYLWGLNTEAFF.

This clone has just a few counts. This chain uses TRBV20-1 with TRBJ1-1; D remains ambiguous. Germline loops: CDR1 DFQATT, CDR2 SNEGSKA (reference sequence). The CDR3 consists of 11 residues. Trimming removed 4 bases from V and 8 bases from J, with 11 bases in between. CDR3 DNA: TGCAGTGCTACGCGCGGGATCGAAGCTTTCTTT. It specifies CSATRGIEAFF.

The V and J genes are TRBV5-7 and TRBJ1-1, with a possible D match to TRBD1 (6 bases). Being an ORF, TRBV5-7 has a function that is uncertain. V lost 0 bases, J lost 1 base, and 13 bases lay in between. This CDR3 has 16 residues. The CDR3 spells CASSLARGLRNTEAFF. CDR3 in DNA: TGTGCCAGCAGCTTGGCCAGGGGCCTAAGGAACACTGAAGCTTTCTTT.

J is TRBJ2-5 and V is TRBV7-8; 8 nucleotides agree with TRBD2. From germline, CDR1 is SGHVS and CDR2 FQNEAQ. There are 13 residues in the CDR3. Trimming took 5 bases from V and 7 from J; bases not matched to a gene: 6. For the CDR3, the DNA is TGTGCCAGCAGCCGGGAGGGCCGGGGGACCCAGTACTTC. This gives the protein CASSREGRGTQYF.

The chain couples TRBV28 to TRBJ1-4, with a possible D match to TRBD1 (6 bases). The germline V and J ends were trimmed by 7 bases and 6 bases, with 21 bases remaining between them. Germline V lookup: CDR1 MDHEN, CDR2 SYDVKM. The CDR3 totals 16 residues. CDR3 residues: CASTTGGGGADEKLFF. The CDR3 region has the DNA TGTGCCAGCACCACGGGGGGTGGGGGGGCTGATGAAAAACTGTTTTTT.

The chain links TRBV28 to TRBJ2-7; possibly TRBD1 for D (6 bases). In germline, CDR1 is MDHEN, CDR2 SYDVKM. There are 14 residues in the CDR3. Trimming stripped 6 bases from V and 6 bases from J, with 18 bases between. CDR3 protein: CASSPPGTSGEQYF. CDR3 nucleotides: TGTGCCAGCAGCCCACCCGGGACATCTGGCGAGCAGTACTTC.

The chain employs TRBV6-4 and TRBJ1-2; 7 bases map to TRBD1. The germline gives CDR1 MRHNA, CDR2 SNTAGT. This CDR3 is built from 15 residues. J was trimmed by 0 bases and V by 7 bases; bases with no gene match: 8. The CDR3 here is CASTGQGDSNYGYTF. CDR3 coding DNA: TGTGCCAGCACTGGGCAGGGGGATTCTAACTATGGCTACACCTTC.

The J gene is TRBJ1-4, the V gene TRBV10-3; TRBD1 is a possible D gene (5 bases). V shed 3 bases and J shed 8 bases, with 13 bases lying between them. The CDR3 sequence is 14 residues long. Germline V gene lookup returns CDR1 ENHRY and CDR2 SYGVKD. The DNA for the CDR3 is TGTGCCATCAGTGAACCCAACCGGGGGGAAAAACTGTTTTTT. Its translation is CAISEPNRGEKLFF.

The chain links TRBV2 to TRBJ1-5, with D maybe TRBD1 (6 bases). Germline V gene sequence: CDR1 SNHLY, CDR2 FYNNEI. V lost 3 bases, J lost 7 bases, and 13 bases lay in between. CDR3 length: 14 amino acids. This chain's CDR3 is CASSEAGGRQPQHF. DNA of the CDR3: TGTGCCAGCAGTGAGGCTGGGGGCAGACAGCCCCAGCATTTT.

The CDR3 nucleotides are TGTGCCAGTGGAAGTAGGGGGACGCTCTCGAACACCGGGGAGCTGTTTTTT. Amino acids: CASGSRGTLSNTGELFF. This sequence joins TRBV19 and TRBJ2-2, with D maybe TRBD1 (6 bases). Per germline, CDR1 LNHDA and CDR2 SQIVND (reference sequence). The CDR3 extends over 17 amino acids. Trimming pared 8 bases from V and 0 bases from J, leaving 19 bases between. The entire variable domain, with the rest obtained from reference TRBV19 and TRBJ2-2, is as follows: DGGITQSPKYLFRKEGQNVTLSCEQNLNHDAMYWYRQDPGQGLRLIYYSQIVNDFQKGDIAEGYSVSREKKESFPLTVTSAQKNPTAFYLCASGSRGTLSNTGELFFGEGSRLTVL.